Sequencing of this TCR beta chain was carried out in a study of cytomegalovirus exposure and HLA in healthy donors. PCR employed 60 Vbeta and 13 Jbeta primers. Repertoires were generated with immunoSEQ multiplex PCR, while TCRdb's copy carries only in-frame clones and drops some. The sample has around 75,000 clones, around 78% seen once. Germline V lookup: CDR1 MNHEY, CDR2 SMNVEV (reference sequence). This CDR3 is built from 16 residues. Trimming removed 1 base from V and 7 bases from J; junction bases left unmatched: 7. Study results and limitations: In a later analysis, CMV-associated beta chains were mostly HLA-associated, it appeared. A later analysis by the authors found several of the most significant clusters apparently linked to common viral pathogens. The authors later linked a missense DCLRE1C variant to TCR beta V- and J-gene trimming.

Concerning this clone itself: Its antigen is as yet unknown.

Likely unrecorded immune exposures existed in these nominally healthy donors. The chain carries TRBV27 and TRBJ2-1, with TRBD2 matching 10 bases. Sequenced material: PBMCs. The TCR was taken from a man aged 35 to 55 in good health and CMV-seronegative. The CDR3 reads CASSLFLAGALNEQFF. The CDR3 nucleotides are TGTGCCAGCAGTTTATTTCTAGCGGGGGCCCTAAATGAGCAGTTCTTC.